This TCR beta chain was sequenced during a study of T-cell reconstitution after alpha-beta-depleted transplantation in children. Study observations and caveats: From surviving recipient T cells and thymic progenitors came the high day-60 TCRbeta diversity observed in some patients.

Only a few counts were recorded for this clonotype. Its cognate antigen is unknown. Construction of the TCRbeta library involved unique molecular identifiers. One entry per CDR3 protein results from TCRdb running MiXCR on the PCR reads. The repertoire holds about a million distinct CDR3 sequences, with roughly 29% as singletons. The length of the CDR3 is 16 residues. Per germline, CDR1 SGDLS and CDR2 YYNGEE. V lost 4 bases and J lost 2; bases outside the gene matches: 10. The TCR was taken from a boy less than two years old who had a stem cell transplant for SCID, so the T cells may come from the graft donor. This specimen was PBMCs, mostly from graft donor cells, taken 360 days after TCRalphabeta/CD19-depleted stem cell transplant. This chain links TRBV9 with TRBJ2-3, with 7 bases fitting TRBD1. In DNA form, the CDR3 reads TGTGCCAGCAGCATAGAGGGGGCACGGGACACAGATACGCAGTATTTT. Protein sequence: CASSIEGARDTDTQYF.